What follows are 2 T cell receptor beta chains derived from one specimen sequenced in a study of HIV-infected patients and healthy controls. Alpha and beta constant-region primers primed reverse transcription of about 500 ng RNA. Separate chain-specific third strand synthesis with multiplexing indices produced the alpha and beta libraries. TCRdb reprocessed the 5' RACE reads via MiXCR and lists one record per CDR3 protein. The table has around 8,300 distinct CDR3 sequences, approximately 6.7% seen once; the top ten hold 20% to 25%. Follow-up blood was drawn about 14 weeks, roughly three months, after antiretroviral therapy began. No cell fractionation was done, so the repertoire covers all unsorted peripheral blood T cells. The material sequenced was blood, taken during antiretroviral therapy. These receptors originate from an adult with HIV infection.

This clonotype was detected only a few times. As an off-target read in a library built for alpha chains, this beta chain has a frequency of little significance. The gene calls are TRBV10-3 and TRBJ2-3; the D is unclear. The CDR3 contains 13 residues. Deletions cut 7 bases from V and 0 bases from J, with 8 bases between. Germline V lookup: CDR1 ENHRY, CDR2 SYGVKD. The CDR3 DNA is TGTGCCATCAAGAATCCCAGCACAGATACGCAGTATTTT. Amino acid sequence: CAIKNPSTDTQYF.

In its sample, this clonotype was seen many times. Being off target in a library aimed at alpha chains, this beta chain has a size of little meaning. The V and J genes are TRBV30 and TRBJ1-2, with 10 positions matching TRBD1. From germline, CDR1 is GTSNPN and CDR2 SVGIG (reference sequence). CDR3 length equals 13 residues. V shed 3 bases and J 7 bases; nucleotides not matched to a gene: 5. CDR3: CAWRPGQGGGYTF. The CDR3 region has the DNA TGTGCCTGGAGGCCCGGACAGGGGGGTGGCTACACCTTC. The full variable domain, completed using reference TRBV30 and TRBJ1-2, is SQTIHQWPATLVQPVGSPLSLECTVEGTSNPNLYWYRQAAGRGLQLLFYSVGIGQISSEVPQNLSASRPQDRQFILSSKKLLLSDSGFYLCAWRPGQGGGYTFGSGTRLTVV.